This TCR beta chain was observed in a study of blood T cell repertoires in COVID-19. About the study: Researchers got acute and convalescent COVID-19 samples from the United States, Italy and Spain. PBMCs, B-cell-depleted T cells, or T cells were the source of the cDNA or gDNA that made up the material.

V trimming: 3 bases; J trimming: 8 bases; junction bases outside the gene matches: 7. Germline V lookup: CDR1 MNHEY, CDR2 SMNVEV (reference sequence). The CDR3 runs 15 residues. The table came from immunoSEQ multiplex PCR; TCRdb's copy has only in-frame clones and leaves some out. This sample has about 88,000 clones, with about 85% found just once. This sequence joins TRBV27 and TRBJ2-3, with TRBD2 identical over 11 bases. The material sequenced was peripheral blood. The origin of this receptor is a male donor with acute or convalescent COVID-19. In DNA form, the CDR3 reads TGTGCCAGCAGTTTGGGACTAGCGGAAGGACGTACGCAGTATTTT. Residues: CASSLGLAEGRTQYF.